This TCR beta chain was found in a study of beta chain features in type 1 diabetes. Findings and caveats of the study: Patients with type 1 diabetes carried fewer insertions and had more deletions at their VDJ junctions.

Trimming cost V 2 bases and J 15 bases; bases outside gene matches: 7. The CDR3 length is 11 residues. Germline V gene sequence: CDR1 DFQATT, CDR2 SNEGSKA (reference sequence). Purity exceeding 98% was reached by all sorted populations. A note on this clone: The antigen is unknown.

All of the isolated RNA was reverse transcribed, so expressed TCRB transcripts were sequenced. The repertoire was sequenced with immunoSEQ multiplex PCR; TCRdb's copy has only in-frame clones and lacks some. The sample comprises hundreds of thousands of clones, roughly a sixth of which are singletons, and more than 0.08% rests with the top ten. V gene TRBV20-1 combines with J gene TRBJ2-1; TRBD1 matches 7 bases. The sample was naive CD4+ T cells from blood. This receptor was identified in a man younger than 35 in good health. CDR3 coding DNA: TGCAGTGCTAGAACCTCAGGGGGTTCGTTCTTC. Translated: CSARTSGGSFF.